The 22 T cell receptor beta chains reported below all come from one sample, sequenced in a study of cytomegalovirus exposure and HLA in healthy donors. Profiled with immunoSEQ multiplex PCR; TCRdb holds only in-frame clones, not every one. The sample records about 190,000 clones, more than 80% being singletons. Sequencing input: PBMCs. The receptors here all came from a man in his late teens or twenties in good health and CMV-seropositive.

The chain carries TRBV6-7 and TRBJ2-3, with TRBD1 matching 9 bases. TRBV6-7 carries the ORF label, with uncertain function. The CDR3 is 17 residues long. The V and J ends lost 4 bases and 3 bases, in that order; junction bases with no gene match: 11. The CDR3 loop is CASSFCDRGGLTDTQYF. The CDR3 coding sequence is TGTGCCAGCAGTTTTTGTGACAGGGGGGGATTAACAGATACGCAGTATTTT.

This chain uses TRBV4-1 with TRBJ1-5; D ambiguous. Looked up from germline, CDR1 is MGHRA and CDR2 is YSYEKL. The germline V and J ends were trimmed by 1 base and 0 bases, with 10 bases remaining between them. There are 16 residues in the CDR3. The CDR3 reads CASSQAESLSNQPQHF. In DNA form, the CDR3 reads TGCGCCAGCAGCCAAGCGGAGTCCCTTAGCAATCAGCCCCAGCATTTT.

The chain carries TRBV2 and TRBJ1-5; 8 bases line up with TRBD1. With V trimmed by 10 bases and J by 7 bases, 15 bases remained unmatched. CDR3 length: 15 amino acids. Germline V gene sequence: CDR1 SNHLY, CDR2 FYNNEI. This CDR3 reads CATSRGGQGNQPQHF. The CDR3 nucleotides are TGTGCCACCTCGAGGGGAGGACAGGGTAACCAGCCCCAGCATTTT.

The CDR3 spells CASSPGRDPYEQYF. CDR3 bases: TGTGCCAGCTCACCGGGGCGGGACCCCTACGAGCAGTACTTC. The chain combines TRBV18 with TRBJ2-7; tentative D call: TRBD2 (6 bases). This CDR3 is 14 amino acids long. Looked up from germline, CDR1 is KGHSH and CDR2 is LQKENI. V was pared by 3 bases and J by 2 bases, with 11 bases between.

As DNA, the CDR3 is TGTGCCATCAGTGCACGGTTCGGACAGGGGATGAACACTGAAGCTTTCTTT. Translating gives CAISARFGQGMNTEAFF. The genes are TRBV10-3 and TRBJ1-1, with 9 bases fitting TRBD1. CDR3 length: 17 amino acids. Germline loops: CDR1 ENHRY, CDR2 SYGVKD. Trimming at V came to 4 bases and at J to 0 bases, leaving 9 bases not matched to a gene.

This chain connects TRBV15 to TRBJ1-5; TRBD1 matches at 8 bases. Per germline, CDR1 LNHNV and CDR2 YYDKDF (reference sequence). The CDR3 has 15 amino acids. Unmatched junction bases numbered 8, after V lost 3 bases and J lost 7 bases. This CDR3 is CATSSGDRSDQPQHF. CDR3 nucleotides: TGTGCCACCAGCAGTGGGGACAGGTCGGACCAGCCCCAGCATTTT.

This sequence joins TRBV28 and TRBJ1-2, with D maybe TRBD1 (5 bases). CDR3 size: 14 residues. Germline V gives CDR1 MDHEN, CDR2 SYDVKM. Between the trimmed V and J ends, which lost 5 bases and 4 bases, there was a span of 14 bases. DNA of the CDR3: TGTGCCAGCAGTCACCCCAGGGAAGGCTATGGCTACACCTTC. Translating gives CASSHPREGYGYTF.

As concerns this clone: A much larger clonotype is one base distant, so this may be a read error. This rearrangement joins TRBV4-1 to TRBJ2-5; 8 bases match TRBD2. V shed 4 bases, J shed 3 bases, and the junction held 1 base outside the gene matches. The CDR3 consists of 13 residues. Per the germline V gene, CDR1 is MGHRA and CDR2 is YSYEKL. CDR3 in DNA: TGCGCCAGCAGCCTCGGGGGGGAAGAGACCCAGTACTTC. This encodes CASSLGGEETQYF.

This clone turned up a few times. The J gene is TRBJ2-1, the V gene TRBV2; TRBD2 agrees at 11 bases. The CDR3 loop spans 15 amino acids. V dropped 3 bases and J dropped 7; count of bases not matched to a gene: 5. The germline V gene encodes CDR1 SNHLY and CDR2 FYNNEI. CDR3 DNA sequence: TGTGCCAGCAGTGATTGGGCTAGCGGGAGGAATGAGCAGTTCTTC. Translated: CASSDWASGRNEQFF.

CDR3 nucleotide sequence: TGTGCCAGCTCACCCGACTTAGTTTCTAGCGGAGGGGGTAATGAGCAGTTCTTC. Translating it yields CASSPDLVSSGGGNEQFF. The rearrangement uses TRBV18 and TRBJ2-1; tentatively, D is TRBD2 (7 bases). Trimming cost V 3 bases and J 7 bases, with 25 bases left between them. The CDR3 loop spans 18 amino acids. The germline CDR1 and CDR2 sequences are KGHSH and LQKENI. Using reference TRBV18 and TRBJ2-1 for the parts outside the CDR3, the full variable domain is NAGVMQNPRHLVRRRGQEARLRCSPMKGHSHVYWYRQLPEEGLKFMVYLQKENIIDESGMPKERFSAEFPKEGPSILRIQQVVRGDSAAYFCASSPDLVSSGGGNEQFFGPGTRLTVL.

The chain combines TRBV5-1 with TRBJ2-1, with TRBD2 matching 8 bases. Germline V gene lookup returns CDR1 SGHRS and CDR2 YFSETQ. The CDR3 spans 17 residues. The V segment lost 5 bases and the J segment 1 base; nucleotides outside the gene matches: 11. CDR3 sequence: CASRYTGGGWSYNEQFF. The CDR3 DNA sequence: TGCGCCAGCAGATACACGGGAGGGGGTTGGTCCTACAATGAGCAGTTCTTC.

This clone has only a few counts. The chain uses TRBV7-9 and TRBJ1-1, with D possibly TRBD1 on 5 matching bases. V was trimmed by 10 bases and J by 7 bases, leaving 16 bases between them. CDR1 and CDR2 (germline): SEHNR, FQNEAQ (reference sequence). CDR3 length: 12 amino acids. The CDR3 loop reads CATKVGEGEAFF. CDR3 sequence (DNA): TGTGCCACCAAAGTAGGGGAGGGTGAAGCTTTCTTT.

Only one count was recorded for this clone. The chain joins TRBV7-9 to TRBJ2-7; possible D gene TRBD2, 8 bases. Germline values: CDR1 SEHNR, CDR2 FQNEAQ (reference sequence). The V gene lost 5 bases and the J gene lost 5 bases, with 19 bases spanning the gap. This CDR3 has 15 amino acids. CDR3 nucleotide sequence: TGTGCCAGCAGCCTATCGGGAGGGGGCCGGGACGAGCAGTACTTC. It encodes CASSLSGGGRDEQYF. The whole variable domain, filled in from reference TRBV7-9 and TRBJ2-7, reads DTGVSQNPRHKITKRGQNVTFRCDPISEHNRLYWYRQTLGQGPEFLTYFQNEAQLEKSRLLSDRFSAERPKGSFSTLEIQRTEQGDSAMYLCASSLSGGGRDEQYFGPGTRLTVT.

The chain has TRBV6-5 and TRBJ2-1, with 10 bases matching TRBD1. Germline V gene lookup returns CDR1 MNHEY and CDR2 SVGAGI. The CDR3 runs 14 residues. Trimming cost V 6 bases and J 5 bases; bases outside gene matches: 4. The CDR3, as DNA: TGTGCCAGCAGCCCCGGGACAGGGGACAATGAGCAGTTCTTC. It is translated as CASSPGTGDNEQFF.

The rearrangement uses TRBV23-1 and TRBJ2-1; 13 nucleotides align to TRBD2. TRBV23-1 is placed among ORFs of uncertain function. This CDR3 has 18 residues. V lost 4 bases, J lost 2 bases, and 8 bases stayed unmatched. CDR3 nucleotides: TGCGCCAGCAGTCCTAGGACTAGCGGGAGTTATCCCTACAATGAGCAGTTCTTC. Translating it yields CASSPRTSGSYPYNEQFF.

The chain recombines TRBV7-6 with TRBJ1-2, with TRBD1 identical over 8 bases. The germline V gene has CDR1 SGHVS and CDR2 FNYEAQ. The J segment lost 8 bases and the V segment lost 11 bases, leaving 7 bases of the junction unmatched. This CDR3 is built from 11 residues. The CDR3 DNA sequence: TGTGCCGTCAGGGGGCAGGGAGGCTACACCTTC. Encoded protein: CAVRGQGGYTF.

The V and J genes are TRBV25-1 and TRBJ1-2; the D gene is possibly TRBD1 (6 bases). V lost 6 bases to trimming and J lost 14 bases, with 16 bases between them. The germline V gene has CDR1 MGHDK and CDR2 SYGVNS. The CDR3 consists of 11 residues. CDR3 coding DNA: TGTGCCAGCAGCGGGACACGGGATAGGACCTTC. Its protein product is CASSGTRDRTF.

This clone was seen just once. The chain recombines TRBV7-6 with TRBJ1-5, with unresolved D. This CDR3 has 14 amino acids. CDR1 is SGHVS, CDR2 FNYEAQ, per germline. V was clipped by 5 bases and J by 3 bases, with 11 bases between them. CDR3 region: CASSLTETNQPQHF. CDR3 nucleotides: TGTGCCAGCAGCCTCACGGAGACCAATCAGCCCCAGCATTTT.

V is TRBV2 and J is TRBJ1-2; 9 bases are a match to TRBD1. With 6 bases clipped from V and 3 bases from J, the junction kept 5 bases outside the gene matches. The CDR3 covers 14 residues. Germline CDR1 and CDR2: SNHLY and FYNNEI. CDR3 residues: CASSTDRGDYGYTF. The CDR3 nucleotides are TGTGCCAGCAGCACAGACAGGGGGGACTATGGCTACACCTTC.

The chain carries TRBV6-5 and TRBJ2-3; D is unresolved. V lost 2 bases to trimming and J lost 4 bases, with 7 bases between them. The CDR3 has 13 residues. The germline CDR1 and CDR2 sequences are MNHEY and SVGAGI. CDR3 DNA sequence: TGTGCCAGCAGTTACCCGGGTGCAGATACGCAGTATTTT. It specifies CASSYPGADTQYF.

CDR3 DNA sequence: TGTGCCAGCAGTCCCCTGACAGGGACCTATGGCTACACCTTC. Its translation is CASSPLTGTYGYTF. The J gene is TRBJ1-2, the V gene TRBV28, with 7 bases aligning to TRBD1. V was pared by 5 bases and J by 4 bases, with 7 bases of the junction left unmatched. CDR1 MDHEN and CDR2 SYDVKM come from the germline V gene. The CDR3 consists of 14 residues.

CDR3: CASSLAGGETQYF. CDR3 coding DNA: TGCGCCAGCAGCTTGGCTGGGGGGGAGACCCAGTACTTC. The genes are TRBV5-1 and TRBJ2-5; D is possibly TRBD2 (6 bases). V lost 0 bases to trimming and J lost 5 bases, with 8 bases between them. This CDR3 has 13 residues. From germline, CDR1 is SGHRS and CDR2 YFSETQ.